The rows below give T cell receptor beta chains drawn from one sample of a study of CD8 T cells in ankylosing spondylitis. TCRdb fed the 5' RACE reads into MiXCR, producing one record per CDR3 protein. Altogether about 170,000 distinct CDR3 sequences are present, around 20% being singletons, with the ten largest covering about 8.2%. The sample taken for sequencing was blood, either unsorted or a sorted T cell fraction (not recorded which). These receptors were obtained from a male donor with ankylosing spondylitis or in good health (not recorded which). Each CDR3 is given with its conserved first and last residue. The D gene is left open where the match is weak. A row's size may be missing; if present it is once, few, many or a size class.

>TRBJ2-3|-|many|12|TRBV29-1
TGCAGCGTTGGGGGGGGGCCAGATACGCAGTATTTT
CSVGGGPDTQYF
>TRBJ2-3|-|many|14|TRBV12-3/TRBV12-4
TGTGCCAGCAGTTTTGTTCGGGTCACAGATACGCAGTATTTT
CASSFVRVTDTQYF
>TRBJ2-7|TRBD2|few|16|TRBV5-1
TGCGCCAGCAGCTCCGGCGGACTAGCGGGAGCCGAAGAGCAGTACTTC
CASSSGGLAGAEEQYF
>TRBJ2-3|TRBD2|few|12|TRBV3-1
TGTGCCAGCAGCCTAAGCGGGAATACGCAGTATTTT
CASSLSGNTQYF
>TRBJ1-1|TRBD1|-|13|TRBV5-1
TGCGCCAGCCAAGGACAGGGGGCGACTGAAGCTTTCTTT
CASQGQGATEAFF
>TRBJ1-5|-|-|16|TRBV7-2
TGTGCCAGCAGCTTAGGTCAGTTGTATAGCAATCAGCCCCAGCATTTT
CASSLGQLYSNQPQHF
>TRBJ2-5|-|few|12|TRBV6-5
TGTGCCAGCAGCTACGATGGAAAGACCCAGTACTTC
CASSYDGKTQYF
>TRBJ2-2|-|-|14|TRBV28
TGTGCCAGCACCCCGCCAAGGGGAGCCGGGGAGCTGTTTTTT
CASTPPRGAGELFF
>TRBJ1-6|TRBD1|-|14|TRBV12-3/TRBV12-4
TGTGCCAGCAGTGGGACAGGGGTAAATTCACCCCTCCACTTT
CASSGTGVNSPLHF
>TRBJ2-7|-|-|13|TRBV30
TGTGCCTGGAGGTCCTCTCTAGCGCGCGAGCAGTACTTC
CAWRSSLAREQYF
>TRBJ1-4|-|many|12|TRBV6-2/TRBV6-3
TGTGCCAGCAGTTACTTTAGTGAAAAACTGTTTTTT
CASSYFSEKLFF
>TRBJ2-3|TRBD2|few|15|TRBV12-3/TRBV12-4
TGTGCCAGCAGTTTCAGCGGGAGAAACACAGATACGCAGTATTTT
CASSFSGRNTDTQYF
>TRBJ2-1|TRBD2|-|18|TRBV28
TGTGCCAGCAACCATAGGGCTTTTCGGAAGCGGGAGAAAATTGAGCAGTTCTTC
CASNHRAFRKREKIEQFF
>TRBJ1-2|-|-|11|TRBV29-1
TGCAGCGTTGGCAGGGAGGATGGCTACACCTTC
CSVGREDGYTF
>TRBJ2-7|-|-|13|TRBV4-1
TGCGCCAGCAGCCGACTAGAACTAGAAGCGCAGTACTTC
CASSRLELEAQYF
>TRBJ2-3|-|once|12|TRBV7-9
TGTGCCAGCAGCTTCATGGACTCCCGCCCGTATTTT
CASSFMDSRPYF
>TRBJ1-5|-|-|14|TRBV20-1
TGCAGTGCTAGAAGCAGGGGTGGCAATCAGCCCCAGCATTTT
CSARSRGGNQPQHF
>TRBJ2-7|TRBD1|-|14|TRBV28
TGTGCCAGCAGTTTCAGGGGGATCAAAGAGGAGCAGTACTTC
CASSFRGIKEEQYF
>TRBJ1-1|-|many|15|TRBV15
TGTGCCACCAGCAGAGATTATTCGGGGGAGGTTGAAGCTTTCTTT
CATSRDYSGEVEAFF
>TRBJ2-1|TRBD2|many|17|TRBV5-1
TGCGCCAGCACGTCGCCGGGGGGACTCGGCTCCTACAATGAGCAGTTCTTC
CASTSPGGLGSYNEQFF
>TRBJ1-4|TRBD1|few|19|TRBV19
TGTGCCAGTACCTCAACCACGGGGACAGGGATGCCAACTAATGAAAAACTGTTTTTT
CASTSTTGTGMPTNEKLFF
>TRBJ1-1|TRBD1|-|16|TRBV5-1
TGCGCCAGCAGCTTGGATACAGGGGGCGCGGGCACTGAAGCTTTCTTT
CASSLDTGGAGTEAFF
>TRBJ1-1|-|few|15|TRBV5-1
TGCGCCAGCAGCGTAAAGGTCTCGGGGAACACTGAAGCTTTCTTT
CASSVKVSGNTEAFF
>TRBJ1-1|-|once|15|TRBV7-9
TGTGCCAGCAGCCAAAACACCCCCTGGAGCACTGAAGCTTTCTTT
CASSQNTPWSTEAFF
>TRBJ2-2|-|many|14|TRBV29-1
TGCAGCGTTGCGCGGGGACCGAACACCGGGGAGCTGTTTTTT
CSVARGPNTGELFF
>TRBJ1-6|TRBD1|few|16|TRBV20-1
TGCAGTGCCCCTGTGGGGACAGCCCCCCGCAATTCACCCCTCCACTTT
CSAPVGTAPRNSPLHF
>TRBJ2-7|TRBD2|-|16|TRBV20-1
TGCAGTGCTAGGAGGGCCGGGACTACGATTGGTTACGAGCAGTACTTC
CSARRAGTTIGYEQYF
>TRBJ2-1|-|many|10|TRBV20-1
TGCAGTGCTAGAGACAATGAGCAGTTCTTC
CSARDNEQFF
>TRBJ2-2|-|-|15|TRBV5-6
TGTGCCAGCAGCTTGGTTAGGGAGAGACCCGGGGAGCTGTTTTTT
CASSLVRERPGELFF
>TRBJ2-7|-|few|13|TRBV4-1
TGCGCCAGCAGCAGGTCGACCGGCTACGAGCAGTACTTC
CASSRSTGYEQYF
>TRBJ1-5|-|-|17|TRBV7-8
TGTGCCAGCAGCCTAGAGAGAAGGACCACCAACAATCAGCCCCAGCATTTT
CASSLERRTTNNQPQHF
>TRBJ2-7|-|many|15|TRBV6-4
TGTGCCAGCAGCGTAACAGGGCAGGGTCCCTACGAGCAGTACTTC
CASSVTGQGPYEQYF
>TRBJ2-7|-|-|16|TRBV28
TGTGCCAGCAGTTTTATAGCGTCACTTTCCTCCTACGAGCAGTACTTC
CASSFIASLSSYEQYF
>TRBJ2-1|TRBD1|few|14|TRBV5-1
TGCGCCAGCAGCTTAGGACAGGGAGGCGATGAGCAGTTCTTC
CASSLGQGGDEQFF
>TRBJ2-7|TRBD1|many|15|TRBV25-1
TGTGCCAGCGTTAGAATCCGGGACAGGGTATACGAGCAGTACTTC
CASVRIRDRVYEQYF
>TRBJ1-5|-|few|12|TRBV27
TGTGCCAGCAGTTCCCCGAATCAGCCCCAGCATTTT
CASSSPNQPQHF
>TRBJ2-1|TRBD1|-|13|TRBV29-1
TGCAGCGTTGGGACAGGGTCGGACAATGAGCAGTTCTTC
CSVGTGSDNEQFF
>TRBJ2-1|-|many|14|TRBV5-1
TGCGCCAGCAGCACACAACCGGGGGACAATGAGCAGTTCTTC
CASSTQPGDNEQFF
>TRBJ1-1|-|many|13|TRBV20-1
TGCAGTGCTAGAGACAGGCGTAACACTGAAGCTTTCTTT
CSARDRRNTEAFF
>TRBJ2-2|TRBD2|many|15|TRBV10-2
TGCGCCAGCAGCGGGGGGAGATTTGGAACCGGGGAGCTGTTTTTT
CASSGGRFGTGELFF
>TRBJ2-5|-|-|12|TRBV9
TGTGCCAGCAGCGTAGAAGGTCGAACCCAGTACTTC
CASSVEGRTQYF
>TRBJ2-3|-|many|14|TRBV7-3
TGTGCCAGCAGCTCACCTAGTCTCGGAGATACGCAGTATTTT
CASSSPSLGDTQYF
>TRBJ2-1|-|-|14|TRBV3-1
TGTGCCAGCAGCGCCCGCGACGGGGACAATGAGCAGTTCTTC
CASSARDGDNEQFF
>TRBJ2-1|-|-|16|TRBV11-3
TGTGCCAGCAGCTTAGTTGTTGCGCTAAGCTACAATGAGCAGTTCTTC
CASSLVVALSYNEQFF